Listed below are T cell receptor beta chains from one sample, sequenced in a study of human T cells and chemical hapten exposure. TCRdb passed the RACE reads through MiXCR, listing each CDR3 protein once. Seen here are about 77,000 distinct CDR3 sequences, 11% to 15% observed once, and the top ten hold around 4.2%. The sequencing used whole blood, collected in connection with sensitization to the hapten diphenylcyclopropenone (DPC). The receptor set was obtained from a woman aged 45 to 65 with alopecia areata. Some clones in this sample may be carry-over from other donors' samples. CDR3s leave out the opening cysteine and the closing phenylalanine or tryptophan.

j_gene: TRBJ2-1; v_gene: TRBV5-6; CDR3aa: ASSLVQLAGGGEQF
j_gene: TRBJ2-1; v_gene: TRBV7-6; CDR3aa: ASSLGPRGALRGNEQF
j_gene: TRBJ1-2; v_gene: TRBV20-1; CDR3aa: SATGTGGQGYT
j_gene: TRBJ1-5; v_gene: TRBV5-6; CDR3aa: ASSLSTDQPQH
j_gene: TRBJ1-5; v_gene: TRBV7-2; CDR3aa: ASSSPTGTTNQPQH
j_gene: TRBJ2-5; v_gene: TRBV11-3; CDR3aa: ASSLWEGGTQY
j_gene: TRBJ2-3; v_gene: TRBV29-1; CDR3aa: SVGPDRVITDTQY
j_gene: TRBJ2-7; v_gene: TRBV11-2; CDR3aa: ASSLVRTSSYEQY
j_gene: TRBJ1-5; v_gene: TRBV5-1; CDR3aa: ASSSQGYSNQPQH
j_gene: TRBJ1-1; v_gene: TRBV5-1; CDR3aa: ASSLGQGTGEAF
j_gene: TRBJ1-1; v_gene: TRBV27; CDR3aa: ASSLKRGTHTEAF
j_gene: TRBJ2-5; v_gene: TRBV2; CDR3aa: ASSESGLAGETQY
j_gene: TRBJ1-2; v_gene: TRBV28; CDR3aa: ASSFGRGYT
j_gene: TRBJ1-2; v_gene: TRBV20-1; CDR3aa: SARDQRGYT
j_gene: TRBJ1-1; v_gene: TRBV6-1; CDR3aa: ASSAAGTLFISTEAF
j_gene: TRBJ2-3; v_gene: TRBV12-3/TRBV12-4; CDR3aa: ASSSGLAVPLITDTQY
j_gene: TRBJ2-1; v_gene: TRBV6-5; CDR3aa: ASRLAPGLSNEQF
j_gene: TRBJ1-4; v_gene: TRBV7-6; CDR3aa: ASSLDSLNEKLF
j_gene: TRBJ2-2; v_gene: TRBV5-4; CDR3aa: ASRGGLQPGELF
j_gene: TRBJ2-1; v_gene: TRBV5-1; CDR3aa: ASSPYPGLANEQF
j_gene: TRBJ2-5; v_gene: TRBV7-6; CDR3aa: ASSLDRGETQY
j_gene: TRBJ1-3; v_gene: TRBV12-3/TRBV12-4; CDR3aa: ASAGQTFSGNTIY
j_gene: TRBJ1-1; v_gene: TRBV7-9; CDR3aa: ASSLDQNTEAF
j_gene: TRBJ1-2; v_gene: TRBV15; CDR3aa: ATSRDRSPNYGYT
j_gene: TRBJ2-5; v_gene: TRBV20-1; CDR3aa: SAPKLAGGVETQY
j_gene: TRBJ2-1; v_gene: TRBV11-2; CDR3aa: ASSSRTYNEQF
j_gene: TRBJ2-2; v_gene: TRBV4-3; CDR3aa: ASSHDLDTGELF
j_gene: TRBJ2-2; v_gene: TRBV29-1; CDR3aa: SVRDSDTGELF
j_gene: TRBJ2-5; v_gene: TRBV27; CDR3aa: ASSSGGQGATQY